This is a list of T cell receptor beta chains from one sample in a study of cytomegalovirus exposure and HLA in healthy donors. The assay was immunoSEQ multiplex PCR, and TCRdb's table has in-frame clones only and misses some. The data hold 150,000 to 200,000 clones, with 75% to 85% observed a single time. The material sequenced was PBMCs. Every receptor here comes from a girl aged 2-10 years in good health and CMV-seropositive. The CDR3 runs from the conserved cysteine through the conserved F or W. The D gene is left open where the match is weak. Clone size is not always given. Where it is, it says once, few, many or a class for expanded clones.

abundance	d_gene	v_gene	j_gene	len	CDR3aa	CDR3nt
NA	TRBD1	TRBV5-1	TRBJ1-3	15	CASNRGDSSGNTIYF	TGCGCCAGCAATAGAGGGGACAGCTCTGGAAACACCATATATTTT
NA	NA	TRBV4-1	TRBJ1-2	18	CASSQDPYTTVSYYGYTF	TGCGCCAGCAGCCAAGATCCTTATACTACCGTCTCCTACTATGGCTACACCTTC
NA	TRBD1	TRBV5-1	TRBJ2-3	15	CASSYRDRNTDTQYF	TGCGCCAGCAGCTACCGGGACAGGAACACAGATACGCAGTATTTT
NA	NA	TRBV5-4	TRBJ2-6	19	CASRPQRRGTTSGANVLTF	TGTGCCAGCAGACCTCAGAGAAGGGGCACAACCTCTGGGGCCAACGTCCTGACTTTC
NA	TRBD1	TRBV30	TRBJ2-7	15	CAWTQPGTGFYEQYF	TGTGCCTGGACCCAACCCGGGACAGGGTTCTACGAGCAGTACTTC
few	NA	TRBV11-2	TRBJ1-2	13	CASSTQPGQGYTF	TGTGCCAGCAGTACTCAGCCGGGACAAGGCTACACCTTC
NA	NA	TRBV27	TRBJ2-5	13	CASSLLGEETQYF	TGTGCCAGCAGTTTACTGGGAGAAGAGACCCAGTACTTC
once	TRBD2	TRBV15	TRBJ2-1	15	CATRGSGSLGNEQFF	TGTGCCACCAGAGGGAGCGGGAGCCTTGGCAATGAGCAGTTCTTC
NA	NA	TRBV5-8	TRBJ1-2	14	CASSSRTGNYGYTF	TGTGCCAGCAGCTCGCGGACGGGAAACTATGGCTACACCTTC
few	NA	TRBV2	TRBJ2-7	15	CASSPPQGVRGEQYF	TGTGCCAGCAGTCCCCCTCAGGGGGTGCGGGGCGAGCAGTACTTC
NA	TRBD2	TRBV7-8	TRBJ2-1	14	CASTSGSSYNEQFF	TGTGCCAGCACGAGCGGGAGCTCCTACAATGAGCAGTTCTTC
NA	NA	TRBV30	TRBJ2-3	15	CAWSVRHLGGDTQYF	TGTGCCTGGAGTGTACGACACCTGGGCGGGGATACGCAGTATTTT
NA	NA	TRBV7-3	TRBJ1-1	13	CASSFRGNTEAFF	TGTGCCAGCAGCTTCAGGGGCAACACTGAAGCTTTCTTT
NA	NA	TRBV6-5	TRBJ2-7	12	CASSPSSYEQYF	TGTGCCAGCAGCCCCAGCTCCTACGAGCAGTACTTC
NA	NA	TRBV5-1	TRBJ1-4	16	CASSFGQSATNEKLFF	TGCGCCAGCAGCTTCGGACAGAGCGCAACTAATGAAAAACTGTTTTTT
NA	NA	TRBV6-5	TRBJ2-2	16	CASSYRLQVGTGELFF	TGTGCCAGCAGTTACCGCCTACAGGTGGGAACCGGGGAGCTGTTTTTT
NA	TRBD2	TRBV7-9	TRBJ2-7	15	CSSSSTSGRSYEQYF	TGTTCCAGCAGCTCGACTAGCGGGAGGTCATATGAGCAGTACTTC